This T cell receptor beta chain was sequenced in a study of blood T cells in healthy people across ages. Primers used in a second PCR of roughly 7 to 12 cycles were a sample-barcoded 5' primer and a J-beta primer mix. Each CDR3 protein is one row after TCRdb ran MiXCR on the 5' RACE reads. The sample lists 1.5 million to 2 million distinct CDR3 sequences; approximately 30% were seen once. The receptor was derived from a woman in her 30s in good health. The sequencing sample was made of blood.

The CDR3 DNA sequence: TGTGCCAGCACCCCAGGGACTAGCGGGTACACAGATACGCAGTATTTT. It encodes CASTPGTSGYTDTQYF. The gene calls are TRBV7-9 and TRBJ2-3; 12 nucleotides align to TRBD2. V trimming: 7 bases; J trimming: 2 bases; junction bases outside the gene matches: 7. The CDR3 contains 16 residues. Germline V lookup: CDR1 SEHNR, CDR2 FQNEAQ (reference sequence).